Below are 25 T cell receptor beta chains sequenced from a single sample in a study of T cell responses to AZD1222 COVID-19 vaccine. The repertoire was sequenced with immunoSEQ multiplex PCR; TCRdb's copy has only in-frame clones and lacks some. The sample consists of approximately 90,000 clones, about 90% of them appearing once. The material sequenced was peripheral blood, taken on day 0 of AZD1222 vaccination. Receptors were obtained from an adult in good health.

The chain uses TRBV25-1 and TRBJ2-7; 7 nucleotides match TRBD1. There are 15 residues in the CDR3. J gave up 0 bases and V 3 bases, and 5 bases lay outside the gene matches. Germline V gene sequence: CDR1 MGHDK, CDR2 SYGVNS. This CDR3 reads CASSDLRDSSYEQYF. The CDR3, as DNA: TGTGCCAGCAGTGATTTACGGGACAGCTCCTACGAGCAGTACTTC.

The CDR3 reads CASSYSPSDSYEQYF. In nucleotides, the CDR3 is TGTGCCAGCAGTTACTCTCCTAGCGACTCCTACGAGCAGTACTTC. The chain couples TRBV6-5 to TRBJ2-7, with D possibly TRBD2 on 6 matching bases. This CDR3 spans 15 amino acids. The V gene's germline CDR1 is MNHEY and CDR2 SVGAGI. The V end was cut by 0 bases, the J end by 0 bases, with 9 bases between.

This chain uses TRBV5-4 with TRBJ1-3; D gene unclear. Between the trimmed V and J ends, which lost 3 bases and 0 bases, there was a span of 7 bases. CDR1 and CDR2 from the germline V gene are SGHNT and YYREEE (reference sequence). CDR3 size: 14 residues. CDR3 coding DNA: TGTGCCAGCAGCTCACCGAGCTCTGGAAACACCATATATTTT. Encoded protein: CASSSPSSGNTIYF.

This chain uses TRBV5-1 with TRBJ1-1; 11 bases are shared with TRBD1. After removal of 4 bases from V and 5 bases from J, the junction contained 4 bases not matched to a gene. Germline V lookup: CDR1 SGHRS, CDR2 YFSETQ. The CDR3 spans 14 residues. The CDR3 nucleotides are TGCGCCAGCAGCCCGGGGACAGGGGGGACTGAAGCTTTCTTT. Amino acid sequence: CASSPGTGGTEAFF.

The J gene is TRBJ1-3, the V gene TRBV2; TRBD1 matches at 8 bases. The V gene's germline CDR1 is SNHLY and CDR2 FYNNEI. This CDR3 region has 14 residues. J lost 4 bases, V lost 7 bases, and 6 bases had no gene match. The DNA for the CDR3 is TGTGCCAGCACCGGACAGGGCTTAGGAAACACCATATATTTT. This gives the protein CASTGQGLGNTIYF.

V is TRBV6-5 and J is TRBJ2-7; 9 nucleotides match TRBD1. The CDR3 sequence is 15 residues long. Trimming at V came to 7 bases and at J to 0 bases, leaving 7 bases not matched to a gene. Germline CDR1 and CDR2: MNHEY and SVGAGI. The CDR3 is CASTNGQGYSYEQYF. CDR3 nucleotides: TGTGCCAGCACCAATGGACAGGGGTACTCCTACGAGCAGTACTTC.

The chain couples TRBV11-2 to TRBJ1-6; 8 bases match TRBD1. This CDR3 is 16 amino acids long. Trimming at V came to 5 bases and at J to 7 bases, leaving 10 bases not matched to a gene. Germline CDR1 SGHAT, CDR2 FQNNGV. CDR3 protein: CASSEDRETTNSPLHF. In DNA form, the CDR3 reads TGTGCCAGCAGCGAGGACAGGGAAACGACGAATTCACCCCTCCACTTT. Full variable domain (outside the CDR3, taken from reference TRBV11-2 and TRBJ1-6): EAGVAQSPRYKIIEKRQSVAFWCNPISGHATLYWYQQILGQGPKLLIQFQNNGVVDDSQLPKDRFSAERLKGVDSTLKIQPAKLEDSAVYLCASSEDRETTNSPLHFGNGTRLTVT.

DNA for the CDR3: TGTGCCAGCAGCTTAGCGTCCACCAATGGCTACACCTTC. Translated, it gives CASSLASTNGYTF. This chain uses TRBV7-2 with TRBJ1-2; D is uncertain. Germline values: CDR1 SGHTA, CDR2 FQGNSA. Trimming took 0 bases from V and 6 from J, leaving 8 bases between them. This CDR3 is built from 13 residues. The whole variable domain, remainder taken from reference TRBV7-2 and TRBJ1-2, is GAGVSQSPSNKVTEKGKDVELRCDPISGHTALYWYRQSLGQGLEFLIYFQGNSAPDKSGLPSDRFSAERTGGSVSTLTIQRTQQEDSAVYLCASSLASTNGYTFGSGTRLTVV.

This chain uses TRBV4-2 with TRBJ1-2; weak D call: TRBD1 (6 bases). Germline V gives CDR1 LGHNA, CDR2 YNFKEQ. The CDR3 runs 15 residues. Trimming left V 1 base short and J 3 bases short, with 12 bases between. The CDR3 protein is CASSQGGTPDYGYTF. In nucleotides, the CDR3 is TGTGCCAGCAGCCAAGGGGGGACACCTGACTATGGCTACACCTTC.

The CDR3 sequence: CAWSVLGGSPLHF. The CDR3, as DNA: TGTGCCTGGAGTGTACTTGGGGGTTCACCCCTCCACTTT. The genes are TRBV30 and TRBJ1-6; maybe TRBD1 (5 bases). The germline gives CDR1 GTSNPN, CDR2 SVGIG (reference sequence). V was trimmed by 0 bases and J by 9 bases, leaving 9 bases between them. This CDR3 comprises 13 residues.

V and J are TRBV6-5 and TRBJ1-2; no reliable D call. Germline values: CDR1 MNHEY, CDR2 SVGAGI. The CDR3 totals 12 residues. The CDR3 loop reads CVSATPNYGYTF. For the CDR3, the DNA is TGTGTCTCCGCGACCCCTAACTATGGCTACACCTTC.

The chain combines TRBV5-4 with TRBJ2-5; D is ambiguous. Trimming took 5 bases from V and 1 from J, leaving 9 bases between them. The CDR3 consists of 13 residues. CDR1 SGHNT and CDR2 YYREEE come from the germline V gene (reference sequence). CDR3 sequence: CASRVNFQETQYF. CDR3 coding DNA: TGTGCCAGCAGAGTAAACTTCCAAGAGACCCAGTACTTC.

The chain has TRBV29-1 and TRBJ2-2; D is possibly TRBD1 (5 bases). The V end was cut by 7 bases, the J end by 3 bases, with 15 bases between. The germline V gene encodes CDR1 SQVTM and CDR2 ANQGSEA. The CDR3 is 14 amino acids. CDR3: CSGREQVDTGELFF. The CDR3 nucleotides are TGCAGCGGAAGGGAACAGGTCGACACCGGGGAGCTGTTTTTT.

The chain uses TRBV20-1 and TRBJ1-5; D not resolved. V shed 3 bases and J shed 5 bases, with 8 bases lying between them. CDR3 length equals 12 residues. Germline CDR1 reads DFQATT; CDR2 reads SNEGSKA (reference sequence). The CDR3 reads CSASSRDQPQHF. The CDR3 DNA sequence: TGCAGTGCTAGTAGTAGGGATCAGCCCCAGCATTTT.

By proportion, this clone is medium-sized (0.01 to 0.1%). The chain employs TRBV3-1 (or the pseudogene TRBV3-2) and TRBJ1-2, with D possibly TRBD1 on 5 matching bases. CDR1 is LGHDT and CDR2 is YNNKEL in the germline V gene (reference sequence). V shed 7 bases and J shed 5 bases, with 17 bases lying between them. The CDR3 contains 14 residues. The CDR3 loop reads CASTDGGGRYGYTF. CDR3 sequence (DNA): TGTGCCAGCACCGACGGGGGGGGTCGTTATGGCTACACCTTC.

The table lists this clone with a few counts. This chain joins TRBV7-9 and TRBJ2-3; no clear D gene. This CDR3 has 17 residues. V was pared by 3 bases and J by 0 bases, with 16 bases between. Germline V gene data show CDR1 as SEHNR and CDR2 as FQNEAQ (reference sequence). CDR3 in DNA: TGTGCCAGCAGCTTTTCCCATCGAGACCATAGCACAGATACGCAGTATTTT. It is translated as CASSFSHRDHSTDTQYF.

The gene calls are TRBV29-1 and TRBJ1-1; D remains unclear. CDR3 length equals 12 residues. The V end was cut by 6 bases, the J end by 4 bases, with 12 bases between. CDR1 is SQVTM and CDR2 is ANQGSEA in the germline V gene. CDR3 region: CSVAPPSTEAFF. The CDR3, as DNA: TGCAGCGTGGCTCCCCCAAGCACTGAAGCTTTCTTT. Full variable domain (outside the CDR3, taken from reference TRBV29-1 and TRBJ1-1): SAVISQKPSRDICQRGTSLTIQCQVDSQVTMMFWYRQQPGQSLTLIATANQGSEATYESGFVIDKFPISRPNLTFSTLTVSNMSPEDSSIYLCSVAPPSTEAFFGQGTRLTVV.

V gene TRBV5-8 combines with J gene TRBJ2-7; D unresolved. The V gene's germline CDR1 is SGHTS and CDR2 YDEGEE. The CDR3 covers 15 residues. V was clipped by 1 base and J by 0 bases, with 11 bases between them. This chain's CDR3 is CASSLSTRSSYEQYF. For the CDR3, the DNA is TGTGCCAGCAGCTTGTCCACTCGCTCCTCCTACGAGCAGTACTTC.

The chain has TRBV7-2 and TRBJ2-2; D might be TRBD1 (6 bases). Germline assignment: CDR1 SGHTA and CDR2 FQGNSA. The CDR3 sequence is 14 residues long. Trimming removed 5 bases at V and 4 bases at J, with 11 bases between. The CDR3 DNA follows: TGTGCCAGCAGCCCGACAGGTCCCACCGGGGAGCTGTTTTTT. This codes for CASSPTGPTGELFF.

This chain connects TRBV7-8 to TRBJ2-1; 10 nucleotides align to TRBD1. CDR1 and CDR2 from the germline V gene are SGHVS and FQNEAQ. The CDR3 is 16 residues long. V gave up 0 bases and J gave up 8 bases; unmatched junction bases: 7. DNA for the CDR3: TGTGCCAGCAGCTTAGCGGGGGGACAGGGGTGGGATGAGCAGTTCTTC. It codes for CASSLAGGQGWDEQFF.

This clone came up once. The chain links TRBV19 to TRBJ1-3; no firm D call. The CDR3 loop spans 14 amino acids. Germline CDR1 LNHDA, CDR2 SQIVND (reference sequence). Between the trimmed V and J ends, which lost 8 bases and 0 bases, there was a span of 11 bases. Written as DNA, the CDR3 is TGTGCCAGTCGCGACCCAGCCTCTGGAAACACCATATATTTT. Encoded protein: CASRDPASGNTIYF.

This chain connects TRBV29-1 to TRBJ2-7; D is perhaps TRBD1 (7 bases). Germline V gene sequence: CDR1 SQVTM, CDR2 ANQGSEA. This CDR3 contains 12 residues. Trimming shortened V by 5 bases and J by 2 bases, and 10 bases separated the two germline ends. The DNA of the CDR3 is TGCAGCGTTCAGGGGGGACCCTACGAGCAGTACTTC. Its translation: CSVQGGPYEQYF.

This chain joins TRBV11-2 and TRBJ1-2, with D possibly TRBD1 on 5 matching bases. V was pared by 6 bases and J by 3 bases, with 23 bases between. CDR1 and CDR2 from the germline V gene are SGHAT and FQNNGV. This CDR3 comprises 17 residues. DNA of the CDR3: TGTGCCAGCAGTCACCCAGTTGGGGCCAGGGTGGACTATGGCTACACCTTC. As protein: CASSHPVGARVDYGYTF. Based on the CDR3 plus reference TRBV11-2 and TRBJ1-2, the full variable domain is EAGVAQSPRYKIIEKRQSVAFWCNPISGHATLYWYQQILGQGPKLLIQFQNNGVVDDSQLPKDRFSAERLKGVDSTLKIQPAKLEDSAVYLCASSHPVGARVDYGYTFGSGTRLTVV.

J is TRBJ2-3 and V is TRBV5-5; TRBD2 might be the D (5 bases). Per germline, CDR1 SGHKS and CDR2 YYEKEE (reference sequence). The CDR3 runs 14 residues. V gave up 4 bases and J gave up 2 bases, with 11 bases separating them. The CDR3 loop reads CASSRTGNTDTQYF. The CDR3 nucleotides read TGTGCCAGCAGCCGTACGGGGAACACAGATACGCAGTATTTT.

V usage is TRBV14 and J usage is TRBJ1-1, with D tentatively TRBD1 (6 bases). V lost 2 bases, J lost 1 base, and 11 bases lay in between. CDR3 size: 15 residues. Germline CDR1 reads SGHDN; CDR2 reads FVKESK. CDR3 nucleotide sequence: TGTGCCAGCAGCCAATTATACAGGGAGAACACTGAAGCTTTCTTT. Encoded protein: CASSQLYRENTEAFF.